This T cell receptor (beta chain) was sequenced for a study of cytomegalovirus exposure and HLA in healthy donors. The V gene end was trimmed by 8 bases and the J gene end by 6 bases; junction bases not matched to a gene: 11. CDR3 length equals 14 residues. Germline V gives CDR1 MNHNS, CDR2 SASEGT. Nominally healthy donors were sampled, though unrecorded immune exposures were likely. Overall study findings and caveats: Among immune exposure information, only CMV serostatus was available. In an earlier analysis, in several hundred donors, most V segments appeared productive either ~87% or ~30% of the time. As was reported, the classifier diagnosed cytomegalovirus status with high specificity and sensitivity.

As regards this clone: Its specificity is unknown.

PCR involved 60 Vbeta and 13 Jbeta primers. Repertoires were generated with immunoSEQ multiplex PCR, while TCRdb's copy carries only in-frame clones and drops some. The sample consists of approximately 140,000 clones, around 81% of them appearing once. The sequencing sample was made of PBMCs. This TCR was recovered from a male donor in good health and CMV-seronegative. The genes are TRBV6-1 and TRBJ1-2; 8 nucleotides align to TRBD1. This CDR3 reads CASWLEDRGDGYTF. CDR3 in DNA: TGTGCCAGCTGGCTGGAAGACAGGGGAGATGGCTACACCTTC.